The rows below give T cell receptor beta chains drawn from one sample of a study of OX40 agonist ivuxolimab in advanced cancers. Assay: immunoSEQ multiplex PCR; the TCRdb copy retains only in-frame clones and omits some. The repertoire holds tens of thousands of clones, 84% seen once, with roughly 1.1% in the top ten. The sequences come from CD4+ or CD8+ T cells sorted from blood, collected in a trial of the OX40 agonist ivuxolimab. These receptors were collected from an adult with an advanced solid tumor such as melanoma, head and neck, liver or kidney cancer. Each CDR3 is given with its conserved first and last residue. The order of the fields is J gene, clone size, V gene, CDR3 protein. Some rows have no size entry. The others give once, few or many, or a class for an expanded clone.

TRBJ2-3 | . | TRBV5-4 | CASSSPLDTQYF
TRBJ1-3 | . | TRBV19 | CASSESSGNTIYF
TRBJ1-1 | . | TRBV18 | CASSPDPGNTEAFF
TRBJ1-3 | . | TRBV19 | CASSNGYTIYF
TRBJ1-3 | . | TRBV9 | CASSVVDSSGNTIYF
TRBJ1-2 | once | TRBV27 | CASSLAGLGVGNYGYTF
TRBJ2-1 | . | TRBV7-9 | CASSVTTGFSYNEQFF
TRBJ1-1 | . | TRBV28 | CASSLLTGTANTEAFF
TRBJ2-2 | . | TRBV7-3 | CASSLYGGELFF
TRBJ1-2 | . | TRBV28 | CASNRQTPYGYTF
TRBJ2-2 | . | TRBV7-2 | CASSLRQNTGELFF
TRBJ1-6 | few | TRBV6-5 | CASSYKAGGNSPLHF
TRBJ1-1 | . | TRBV25-1 | CASSGQSFTEAFF
TRBJ1-5 | . | TRBV2 | CASRGGTPGNQPQHF
TRBJ1-5 | . | TRBV30 | CAWTREGNQPQHF
TRBJ1-4 | . | TRBV7-9 | CASSLRQGAVEKLFF
TRBJ1-2 | . | TRBV19 | CASSSTYKTDLTADTF
TRBJ1-2 | . | TRBV4-1 | CASSRGQGANYGYTF
TRBJ2-6 | . | TRBV2 | CASTRFSGANVLTF
TRBJ1-5 | . | TRBV4-3 | CASSPTAFSNQPQHF
TRBJ1-6 | . | TRBV7-2 | CASTRTGVNSPLHF
TRBJ1-1 | . | TRBV5-6 | CASSSSVYVWGTRDTEAFF